This T cell receptor beta chain originates from a study of blood T cell repertoires in COVID-19 (dated by TCRdb to the early 2020s). General notes on the study: The collaborator samples originated in the United States, Italy and Spain and spanned the acute and convalescent phases of COVID-19. Where available, HLA class I and class II types were obtained from metadata supplied by the sample provider rather than from assay-based typing. The repertoires were released in a freely available public database intended as a resource for research on the immune response to SARS-CoV-2. The sample metadata nearly always contained a de-identified subject ID, COVID-19 status, age in years and sex. The samples were drawn from the first 160 participants of the ongoing ImmuneRACE study and from 1,254 subjects provided by 6 global collaborators. The material from the prospective study consisted of cDNA or gDNA derived from T cells, B-cell-depleted T cells, or PBMCs. The dataset comprised deeply sampled blood TCRbeta repertoires from subjects exposed to, actively infected with, or recovered from COVID-19.

Whole blood was collected in K2EDTA tubes by collaborating institutions according to the institutions' own protocols. Collaborator samples were shipped for TCRbeta analysis as frozen whole blood, isolated PBMCs, or DNA extracted from either sample type. TCRbeta CDR3 regions were amplified from genomic DNA by means of the immunoSEQ Assay, a bias-controlled multiplex PCR. Under the source paper's analysis protocol: Within the assay, amplification of reference gene primers was used to estimate how many nucleated cells each sample contained. To quantify the absolute abundance of each unique TCRbeta CDR3 rearrangement, sequence reads were collapsed and filtered. For each sample, productive Simpson clonality was calculated by taking the square root of Simpson's diversity index across productive rearrangements. Here the immuneACCESS table is served through TCRdb, limited to in-frame sequences with V and J called. Missing clones are a known gap in these copies; in checked studies unresolved V genes cover under half, and the rest lacks a known reason. V, J and clone size are those of that table, while D and trimming were read from the DNA. The sample table holds 70,000 or so clones, of which approximately 90% were seen once. The ten largest account for just under 0.6% of the sample.

Overall study outcomes, separate from this receptor: The quantity of clinical and demographic metadata differed by source and by participant and was supplied without curation.

Including cysteine and phenylalanine, the CDR3 has 16 amino acids. Left in the record is the CDR3 DNA by itself, 48 bases read in frame from the first base. The germline V gene encodes CDR1 SQVTM and CDR2 ANQGSEA. V is pruned by 4 bases and J by 3 bases, leaving 9 bases of the junction without a gene match. Regarding this clone: No cognate antigen has been identified for it. Base qualities are missing; no much larger clone stands one base away.

The sequence came from a man in his fifties or sixties with acute or convalescent COVID-19. Sequenced material: peripheral blood. The V gene is TRBV29-1 and the J gene is TRBJ2-1; 10 bases in between match TRBD2. The CDR3 in this case is CSVVDSGGPHYNEQFF. The DNA sequence is given as TGCAGCGTTGTTGATAGCGGGGGGCCCCACTACAATGAGCAGTTCTTC.